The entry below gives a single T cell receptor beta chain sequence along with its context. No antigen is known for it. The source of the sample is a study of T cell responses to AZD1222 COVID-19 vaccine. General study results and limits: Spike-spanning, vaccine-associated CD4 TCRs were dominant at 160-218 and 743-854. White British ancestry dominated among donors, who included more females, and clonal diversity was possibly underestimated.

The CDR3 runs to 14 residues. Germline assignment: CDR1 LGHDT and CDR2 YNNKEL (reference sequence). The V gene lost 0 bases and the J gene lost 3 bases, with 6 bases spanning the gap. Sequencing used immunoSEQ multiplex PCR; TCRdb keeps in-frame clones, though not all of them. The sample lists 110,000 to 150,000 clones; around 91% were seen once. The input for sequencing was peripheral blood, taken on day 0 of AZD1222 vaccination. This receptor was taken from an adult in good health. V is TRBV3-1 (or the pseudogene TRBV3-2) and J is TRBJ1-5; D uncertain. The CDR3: CASSQEGDNQPQHF. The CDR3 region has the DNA TGTGCCAGCAGCCAAGAGGGTGACAATCAGCCCCAGCATTTT.